This TCR beta chain originates from a study of T cells after posttransplantation cyclophosphamide. On this clone: Its target is unknown.

V was clipped by 4 bases and J by 9 bases; unmatched bases: 9. The germline V gene encodes CDR1 ENHRY and CDR2 SYGVKD. This CDR3 comprises 15 residues. Produced via immunoSEQ multiplex PCR; TCRdb's table is partial and in-frame only. Of 66,000 or so clones detected, about 93% appear once; the ten largest clones hold nearly 3%. On the day of bone marrow donation, the related graft donor provided peripheral blood. Findings of the study overall: Later post-transplant blood repertoires were often dominated by donor CD8+ memory clones.

This chain connects TRBV10-3 to TRBJ1-6; 7 bases are a match to TRBD1. The receptor was derived from a young woman in good health and a related stem cell transplant donor. Source material: PBMCs. This chain's CDR3 is CAISGTGPPGSPLHF. The CDR3 DNA reads TGTGCCATCAGTGGGACAGGTCCACCGGGTTCACCCCTCCACTTT.